The 25 T cell receptor beta chains presented below share a single source sample, sequenced in a study of patients and donors after allogeneic stem cell transplantation. TCRdb reprocessed the RT-PCR reads via MiXCR and lists one record per CDR3 protein. The data contain thousands of distinct CDR3 sequences, 9.5% to 15% of them singletons. What was sequenced was blood, either unsorted or a sorted T cell fraction (not recorded which). The origin of the receptors is a human donor who was either an allogeneic HSCT recipient or a stem cell or donor lymphocyte infusion donor (not recorded which). It is not recorded whose cells these are; they may come from a transplant donor.

The V gene is TRBV9, the J gene TRBJ2-5; possibly TRBD1 for D (5 bases). V lost 5 bases, J lost 8 bases, and 22 bases lay in between. There are 15 residues in the CDR3. Germline V gene lookup returns CDR1 SGDLS and CDR2 YYNGEE. The CDR3 DNA reads as TGTGCCAGCAGTGTATCCGACCTCGAAACAGGAACCCAGTACTTC. This sequence encodes CASSVSDLETGTQYF.

This sequence joins TRBV19 and TRBJ1-1; D perhaps matches TRBD1 (5 bases). Trimming took off 5 bases at V and 3 bases at J, with 16 bases between the two ends. Per germline, CDR1 LNHDA and CDR2 SQIVND (reference sequence). CDR3 length equals 15 residues. This chain's CDR3 is CASSLGHLGYTEAFF. The CDR3 DNA reads as TGTGCCAGTAGTTTAGGACACTTAGGGTACACTGAAGCTTTCTTT.

This clonotype was seen a few times. The V call is TRBV7-9, the J call TRBJ2-1; possibly TRBD1 for D (5 bases). Germline assignment: CDR1 SEHNR and CDR2 FQNEAQ (reference sequence). The V gene lost 2 bases and the J gene lost 5 bases, with 13 bases spanning the gap. There are 15 residues in the CDR3. The CDR3 DNA reads TGTGCCAGCAGCTTAAGGGCAGGGTACCACAATGAGCAGTTCTTC. Protein product: CASSLRAGYHNEQFF.

The chain is built from TRBV30 and TRBJ1-1, with D unresolved. The ends were cut back, 7 bases at V and 4 bases at J, with 10 bases in the middle. Germline-derived CDR1 and CDR2 are GTSNPN and SVGIG (reference sequence). CDR3 length equals 11 residues. This CDR3 reads CASPRGTEAFF. In nucleotides, the CDR3 is TGTGCCTCACCCCGTGGCACTGAAGCTTTCTTT.

The rearrangement uses TRBV10-3 and TRBJ2-5; 8 nucleotides agree with TRBD1. This CDR3 spans 15 amino acids. The junction had 9 bases not matched to a gene; V was cut back by 6 bases and J by 3 bases. Germline V lookup: CDR1 ENHRY, CDR2 SYGVKD. The CDR3 DNA reads as TGTGCCATCAGCTTACACAGGGGGATGGAAGAGACCCAGTACTTC. This sequence encodes CAISLHRGMEETQYF.

This clonotype appeared a few times. The gene calls are TRBV12-3 or TRBV12-4 and TRBJ2-1; 13 nucleotides agree with TRBD2. V dropped 5 bases and J dropped 1; count of bases not matched to a gene: 5. The CDR3 has 17 amino acids. The CDR3 reads CASSPGTSGDSYNEQFF. CDR3 nucleotides: TGTGCCAGCAGTCCGGGGACTAGCGGGGATTCCTACAATGAGCAGTTCTTC.

This clonotype was seen repeatedly, ten times or more. The gene calls are TRBV7-9 and TRBJ1-1; 7 nucleotides line up with TRBD1. CDR3 length equals 17 residues. CDR1 is SEHNR, CDR2 FQNEAQ, per germline (reference sequence). Trimming at V came to 6 bases and at J to 1 base, leaving 14 bases not matched to a gene. The CDR3 protein is CASRTFRGRLRNTEAFF. The CDR3 region has the DNA TGTGCCAGCAGGACATTTAGGGGGCGCTTAAGGAACACTGAAGCTTTCTTT.

This clonotype has a handful of counts. The chain combines TRBV5-1 with TRBJ1-1; TRBD1 matches at 7 bases. The CDR3 extends over 17 amino acids. After removal of 3 bases from V and 1 base from J, the junction contained 12 bases not matched to a gene. In germline, CDR1 is SGHRS, CDR2 YFSETQ. The CDR3 coding sequence is TGCGCCAGCAGCTATATATCGGGTGGGACAGAGAACACTGAAGCTTTCTTT. Its protein product is CASSYISGGTENTEAFF.

V usage is TRBV7-8 and J usage is TRBJ1-1; D is unresolved. V lost 1 base to trimming and J lost 1 base, with 10 bases between them. The germline V gene has CDR1 SGHVS and CDR2 FQNEAQ. The CDR3 covers 15 residues. DNA for the CDR3: TGTGCCAGCAGCTTAGGTGGGATAAGGAACACTGAAGCTTTCTTT. It specifies CASSLGGIRNTEAFF.

This clonotype appeared a few times. CDR3 protein: CASSPKTGVGTGELFF. DNA of the CDR3: TGTGCCAGCAGCCCCAAGACAGGGGTTGGCACCGGGGAGCTGTTTTTT. J is TRBJ2-2 and V is TRBV7-3, with 8 bases lining up with TRBD1. CDR3 size: 16 residues. Per the germline V gene, CDR1 is SGHTA and CDR2 is FQGTGA. The V gene end was trimmed by 5 bases and the J gene end by 4 bases; junction bases not matched to a gene: 9. The variable domain in full, with the rest retrieved from reference TRBV7-3 and TRBJ2-2, is GAGVSQTPSNKVTEKGKYVELRCDPISGHTALYWYRQSLGQGPEFLIYFQGTGAADDSGLPNDRFFAVRPEGSVSTLKIQRTERGDSAVYLCASSPKTGVGTGELFFGEGSRLTVL.

This clonotype was found many times. The genes are TRBV5-1 and TRBJ2-7; perhaps TRBD2 as D (6 bases). This CDR3 spans 15 amino acids. Germline lookup yields CDR1 SGHRS and CDR2 YFSETQ. Trimming stripped 2 bases from V and 3 bases from J, with 15 bases between. The CDR3: CASSFNAFGSYEQYF. DNA for the CDR3: TGCGCCAGCAGCTTTAACGCCTTCGGGAGCTACGAGCAGTACTTC.

This clonotype was detected a few times. The rearrangement joins TRBV12-3 or TRBV12-4 to TRBJ1-6; no clear D. The CDR3 runs 13 residues. The V gene lost 6 bases and the J gene lost 11 bases, with 14 bases spanning the gap. The CDR3 DNA is TGTGCCAGCAGCTCAGCTCCGGGTACACCCCTCCACTTT. It encodes CASSSAPGTPLHF.

The chain recombines TRBV4-1 with TRBJ1-2; unclear D gene. Trimming pared 4 bases from V and 3 bases from J, leaving 12 bases between. Germline loops: CDR1 MGHRA, CDR2 YSYEKL. CDR3 size: 14 residues. The CDR3 is CASSRGPGDYGYTF. CDR3 DNA: TGCGCCAGCAGCCGTGGCCCCGGGGACTATGGCTACACCTTC.

This clonotype was detected only a few times. The DNA for the CDR3 is TGTGCCACCAGTGACCCTAGGGGGGAAATACAAGAGACCCAGTACTTC. As protein: CATSDPRGEIQETQYF. The chain employs TRBV24-1 and TRBJ2-5, with D perhaps being TRBD1 or TRBD2 (6 bases each). Germline CDR1 is KGHDR and CDR2 is SFDVKD. The CDR3 spans 16 residues. Trimming left V 4 bases short and J 2 bases short, with 16 bases between.

This clonotype was counted many times. The J gene is TRBJ2-3, the V gene TRBV18; D tentatively fits TRBD1 or TRBD2 (5 bases each). Looked up from germline, CDR1 is KGHSH and CDR2 is LQKENI. The CDR3 is 18 residues long. With 6 bases removed from V and 3 bases from J, the gap between germline ends came to 25 bases. The CDR3 nucleotides read TGTGCCAGCTCTCGCTTGATGGGGGACCCGACACTAACAGATACGCAGTATTTT. This gives the protein CASSRLMGDPTLTDTQYF.

This clonotype was observed at least ten times. This chain joins TRBV7-9 and TRBJ1-6; D possibly corresponds to TRBD1 (5 bases). V was clipped by 6 bases and J by 7 bases, with 22 bases between them. The germline gives CDR1 SEHNR, CDR2 FQNEAQ (reference sequence). The CDR3 runs 17 residues. In nucleotides, the CDR3 is TGTGCCAGCAGTTCAGGGCGGTGGGCTTGGGTGAATTCACCCCTCCACTTT. Residues: CASSSGRWAWVNSPLHF.

This clonotype has at least ten counts. This rearrangement joins TRBV20-1 to TRBJ2-1; D perhaps matches TRBD2 (7 bases). Germline assignment: CDR1 DFQATT and CDR2 SNEGSKA (reference sequence). This CDR3 is 14 amino acids long. The V end lost 4 bases, the J end lost 7 bases, and 17 bases lay between the germline ends. The CDR3 sequence is CSAKEGGPENEQFF. CDR3 sequence (DNA): TGCAGTGCTAAGGAGGGGGGGCCGGAAAATGAGCAGTTCTTC.

This clonotype has only a few counts. V usage is TRBV20-1 and J usage is TRBJ2-7; 10 bases fit TRBD2. V lost 0 bases and J lost 3; bases outside the gene matches: 2. The CDR3 runs 14 residues. The germline gives CDR1 DFQATT, CDR2 SNEGSKA (reference sequence). The CDR3 spells CSARDRTSGYEQYF. The CDR3 nucleotides read TGCAGTGCTAGAGATAGGACTAGCGGCTACGAGCAGTACTTC.

By sample share, this clonotype is medium-sized. The chain links TRBV6-6 to TRBJ2-5, with 8 bases matching TRBD1. V lost 4 bases and J lost 4; bases outside the gene matches: 5. This CDR3 has 14 residues. The germline gives CDR1 MNHNY, CDR2 SVGAGI (reference sequence). The CDR3 nucleotides are TGTGCCAGCAGTTCCCCCGGGACAGGAGAGACCCAGTACTTC. Residues: CASSSPGTGETQYF.

Ten or more counts support this clonotype. The chain links TRBV3-1 to TRBJ1-6; D not resolved. V gave up 1 base and J gave up 7 bases, with 5 bases separating them. Germline lookup yields CDR1 LGHDT and CDR2 YNNKEL (reference sequence). The CDR3 is 13 amino acids. In DNA form, the CDR3 reads TGTGCCAGCAGCCAAGTCGGCAATTCACCCCTCCACTTT. Its translation is CASSQVGNSPLHF.

This clonotype was found many times. The chain is built from TRBV20-1 and TRBJ1-2; TRBD1 might be the D (5 bases). CDR1 is DFQATT and CDR2 is SNEGSKA in the germline V gene (reference sequence). V lost 1 base, J lost 5 bases, and 8 bases lay in between. The CDR3 extends over 12 amino acids. The CDR3 spells CSARAGRYGYTF. The CDR3 DNA sequence: TGCAGTGCTAGAGCGGGGCGGTATGGCTACACCTTC.

This clonotype occurred a few times. The V gene is TRBV6-5, the J gene TRBJ1-2; D call uncertain. V lost 2 bases to trimming and J lost 0 bases, with 7 bases between them. CDR3 length: 14 residues. The V gene's germline CDR1 is MNHEY and CDR2 SVGAGI. The DNA of the CDR3 is TGTGCCAGCAGTTACCGAGGAACTAACTATGGCTACACCTTC. Amino acids: CASSYRGTNYGYTF.

This clonotype was observed many times. V is TRBV11-2 and J is TRBJ2-7; D unclear. The CDR3 extends over 15 amino acids. Trimming took off 1 base at V and 3 bases at J, with 13 bases between the two ends. CDR1 SGHAT and CDR2 FQNNGV come from the germline V gene. CDR3 nucleotide sequence: TGTGCCAGCAGCTTAGTCCCACAAACCGTCTACGAGCAGTACGTC. Its protein product is CASSLVPQTVYEQYV.

The chain uses TRBV7-8 and TRBJ2-1; D remains unclear. The CDR3 is made up of 16 amino acids. V was trimmed by 1 base and J by 6 bases, leaving 16 bases between them. Germline lookup yields CDR1 SGHVS and CDR2 FQNEAQ. CDR3 bases: TGTGCCAGCAGCTTAGGAGCCTGGACCCCAACCAATGAGCAGTTCTTC. This codes for CASSLGAWTPTNEQFF.

The V call is TRBV29-1, the J call TRBJ2-2; 8 bases map to TRBD2. The V segment lost 3 bases and the J segment 3 bases; nucleotides outside the gene matches: 3. CDR3 length: 14 amino acids. Germline V CDR1 and CDR2: SQVTM, ANQGSEA. Written as DNA, the CDR3 is TGCAGCGTTGAGTGGCGGGAGGACACCGGGGAGCTGTTTTTT. Its protein product is CSVEWREDTGELFF.